A selection of T cell receptor beta chains follows, all from one sample in a study of T cells in Graves' hyperthyroidism and ophthalmopathy. Via MiXCR, TCRdb re-called the multiplex PCR reads, giving one row per CDR3 protein. The table lists 550,000 to 800,000 distinct CDR3 sequences, 15% to 20% of them singletons, with roughly a sixth in the top ten. Sequenced input: blood. These receptors came from a man aged 50 or older with Graves' hyperthyroidism. CDR3s include the opening cysteine and the closing phenylalanine or tryptophan. The D gene is left open where the match is weak. A clone size is listed for some rows: how often the clone was seen (once, few, many), or a class if it is expanded.

len | d_gene | j_gene | v_gene | abundance | CDR3nt | CDR3aa
14 | - | TRBJ1-1 | TRBV5-1 | many | TGCGCCAGCAGAGAAGGCGGATTGAACACTGAAGCTTTCTTT | CASREGGLNTEAFF
16 | TRBD1 | TRBJ2-3 | TRBV10-3 | many | TGTGCCATCCAACCCCGCGGACAGGGGGGCCTTAATACGCAGTATTTT | CAIQPRGQGGLNTQYF
15 | - | TRBJ2-1 | TRBV12-3/TRBV12-4 | many | TGTGCCAGCAGTTTAAGCCTGAGCTCCTACAATGAGCAGTTCTTC | CASSLSLSSYNEQFF
13 | - | TRBJ2-3 | TRBV20-1 | many | TGCAGTGCTAGAGTAGTTGAGGCAGATACGCAGTATTTT | CSARVVEADTQYF
16 | TRBD1 | TRBJ2-1 | TRBV7-9 | - | TGTGCCAGCAGCTCCTTAGACGGACAGGGATTGGATGAGCAGTTCTTC | CASSSLDGQGLDEQFF
13 | TRBD2 | TRBJ2-7 | TRBV2 | - | TGTGCCAGCCTTACTAGCGGGAAATACGAGCAGTACTTC | CASLTSGKYEQYF
13 | - | TRBJ2-7 | TRBV27 | - | TGTGCCAGCAGTCGGACAACCCACTACGAGCAGTACTTC | CASSRTTHYEQYF
16 | - | TRBJ1-4 | TRBV7-9 | many | TGTGCCAGCAGCTTAGATCCCTCGGCCTTTGATGAAAAACTGTTTTTT | CASSLDPSAFDEKLFF
12 | - | TRBJ2-7 | TRBV6-1 | many | TGTGCCAGCAGTGAACCGGTTGCCGAGCAGTACTTC | CASSEPVAEQYF
16 | - | TRBJ2-1 | TRBV12-5 | few | TGTGCTAGTGGACCCTCTTTTTGGGGCCTACGGAATGAGCAGTTCTTC | CASGPSFWGLRNEQFF
19 | TRBD2 | TRBJ2-1 | TRBV7-9 | few | TGTGCCAGCAGCCACCGGCGACGGGAGCGGGAGGGCCCTGGGAATGAGCAGTTCTTC | CASSHRRREREGPGNEQFF
12 | - | TRBJ1-2 | TRBV25-1 | - | TGTGCCAGCAGTGCCTCGACGGATGGCTACACCTTC | CASSASTDGYTF
14 | - | TRBJ1-5 | TRBV20-1 | many | TGCAGTGCTAGAGAGGGGGCGAAATATCAGCCCCAGCATTTT | CSAREGAKYQPQHF
12 | - | TRBJ2-4 | TRBV7-2 | - | TGTGCCAGCAGCTTCGATGAGGACATTCAGTACTTC | CASSFDEDIQYF
14 | TRBD1 | TRBJ2-7 | TRBV5-1 | many | TGCGCCAGCAGCTCCGGGACAGGGTTCGACGAGCAGTACTTC | CASSSGTGFDEQYF
13 | - | TRBJ2-1 | TRBV11-2 | many | TGTGCCAGCAGCTTAGGACGGGACTTTGAGCAGTTCTTC | CASSLGRDFEQFF
15 | - | TRBJ1-1 | TRBV6-1 | few | TGTGCCAGCAGTGGGCGTGGCTGGGGCAACACTGAAGCTTTCTTT | CASSGRGWGNTEAFF
17 | - | TRBJ1-2 | TRBV7-9 | - | TGTGCCAGCAGCTTAGCCATCCTGGGCAGGCCCAACTATGGCTACACCTTC | CASSLAILGRPNYGYTF
14 | - | TRBJ2-5 | TRBV27 | many | TGTGCCAGCAGTTTTAGCCGGGGAGAAGAGACCCAGTACTTC | CASSFSRGEETQYF
14 | TRBD1 | TRBJ1-5 | TRBV28 | many | TGTGCCAGCAGTCACGGACAGGGTAGGGTGCCCCAGCATTTT | CASSHGQGRVPQHF
13 | - | TRBJ2-3 | TRBV7-9 | many | TGTGCCAGCAGCCCCGGAGGTAGTGATACGCAGTATTTT | CASSPGGSDTQYF
16 | - | TRBJ2-2 | TRBV28 | - | TGTGCCAGCAGTTTATATGTGGGAGTCGGTACCGGGGAGCTGTTTTTT | CASSLYVGVGTGELFF
11 | - | TRBJ2-5 | TRBV20-1 | few | TGCAGTGCACACCACCAAGAGACCCAGTACTTC | CSAHHQETQYF
17 | TRBD2 | TRBJ2-1 | TRBV24-1 | - | TGTGCCACCAGTGACAGCGGGAGGGCCCGACTCACCAATGAGCAGTTCTTC | CATSDSGRARLTNEQFF
15 | TRBD2 | TRBJ2-1 | TRBV7-2 | many | TGTGCCAGCAGCTTTGAATTAGCGGGAGGGGTTGAGCAGTTCTTC | CASSFELAGGVEQFF
12 | - | TRBJ1-2 | TRBV6-1 | many | TGTGCCAGCAGTGCCCTCGGGGCTGGCTACACCTTC | CASSALGAGYTF
17 | TRBD1 | TRBJ1-2 | TRBV19 | many | TGTGCCAGTACCCATCAGGGACAGGGGGGATTCGGCTATGGCTACACCTTC | CASTHQGQGGFGYGYTF
14 | - | TRBJ2-3 | TRBV11-2 | many | TGTGCCAGCAGCTTCAGGACAGTCACAGATACGCAGTATTTT | CASSFRTVTDTQYF
15 | - | TRBJ2-2 | TRBV27 | few | TGTGCCAGCAGTTTCCTCAGCGGGCACACCGGGGAGCTGTTTTTT | CASSFLSGHTGELFF
14 | - | TRBJ1-1 | TRBV6-1 | many | TGTGCCAGCAGTTCTCACGGCGGGAACACTGAAGCTTTCTTT | CASSSHGGNTEAFF
15 | - | TRBJ2-4 | TRBV6-1 | many | TGTGCCAGCAGTGACGCAGGGTGGGCCAAAAACATTCAGTACTTC | CASSDAGWAKNIQYF
15 | - | TRBJ2-7 | TRBV18 | few | TGTGCCAGCTCACCACCGAGTGCGAGTTCCTACGAGCAGTACTTC | CASSPPSASSYEQYF
18 | TRBD2 | TRBJ2-1 | TRBV19 | few | TGTGCCAGTAGACCTCGCTATGAAGCGGGAACCCGGTACAATGAGCAGTTCTTC | CASRPRYEAGTRYNEQFF
13 | TRBD1 | TRBJ1-1 | TRBV7-9 | few | TGTGCCAGCAGCTTATTACAGGGGGCGTATGCTTTCTTT | CASSLLQGAYAFF
16 | - | TRBJ2-2 | TRBV5-1 | - | TGCGCCAGCAGCTTGTTGGGGACACCGAACACCGGGGAGCTGTTTTTT | CASSLLGTPNTGELFF
15 | - | TRBJ2-1 | TRBV29-1 | many | TGCAGCGTTGAAGGGGGGCGAGGGTTCTACAATGAGCAGTTCTTC | CSVEGGRGFYNEQFF
13 | - | TRBJ1-1 | TRBV12-3/TRBV12-4 | - | TGTGCTAGCATTCCCGGGGGCATCCCTGAAGCTTTCTTT | CASIPGGIPEAFF
18 | - | TRBJ1-1 | TRBV15 | many | TGTGCCACCAGCAGAGATCTGGGGGGGAGAGGCATGAACACTGAAGCTTTCTTT | CATSRDLGGRGMNTEAFF
14 | TRBD2 | TRBJ2-2 | TRBV2 | many | TGTGCCAGCAGGAGACTAGCGGACACCGGGGAGCTGTTTTTT | CASRRLADTGELFF
14 | - | TRBJ2-3 | TRBV29-1 | few | TGCAGCGTTAGGGACTTGTCTAGCACAGATACGCAGTATTTT | CSVRDLSSTDTQYF
17 | - | TRBJ1-1 | TRBV4-1 | - | TGCGCCAGCAGCCAAGTATGGGTGGGGTCCTTGAACACTGAAGCTTTCTTT | CASSQVWVGSLNTEAFF
15 | - | TRBJ1-1 | TRBV11-2 | many | TGTGCCAGCAGCTGGTTAACCGGGGGGAACACTGAAGCTTTCTTT | CASSWLTGGNTEAFF
13 | - | TRBJ1-6 | TRBV2 | many | TGTGCCAGCAGGGAGTACTATAATTCACCCCTCCACTTT | CASREYYNSPLHF
16 | - | TRBJ1-1 | TRBV27 | many | TGTGCCAGCAGTCGAACAGGCGGACCATTCAACACTGAAGCTTTCTTT | CASSRTGGPFNTEAFF
14 | TRBD1 | TRBJ2-2 | TRBV5-1 | many | TGCGCCAGCAGCTTGTTTGCAGGGGGCCGGGAGCTGTTTTTT | CASSLFAGGRELFF